This entry is about one T cell receptor beta chain. Its ends do not fully match the called genes, so a read error is possible. These data originate in a study of cytomegalovirus exposure and HLA in healthy donors. Overall study: The early release's HLA-typed donors yielded roughly 85 million unique TCRs.

The PCR had 60 Vbeta and 13 Jbeta primers. Measured with immunoSEQ multiplex PCR; TCRdb has only the in-frame clones, and not every one. Among approximately 93,000 clones listed, roughly four fifths were seen once. This CDR3 has 13 residues. From germline, CDR1 is MNHEY and CDR2 SVGAGI. Input material: PBMCs. The sequence derives from a man in his fifties or sixties in good health and CMV-seronegative. The chain carries TRBV6-5 and TRBJ2-7; 8 positions match TRBD1. CDR3 region: CASSYSIRGQVNF. In DNA form, the CDR3 reads TGTGCCAGCAGTTACTCGATAAGGGGACAGGTCAACTTC.